The clone carrying this TCR beta chain was seen at least ten times. Gene-specific TRAV and TRBV primers were used for first-strand cDNA, covering alpha and beta chains. The PCR that amplified TCRs ran for approximately 20 cycles, relying on a constant-region primer and a V-primer adapter. TCRdb used MiXCR to reprocess the reads, holding one entry per CDR3 protein. Of about 97,000 distinct CDR3 sequences in the sample, around 21% were seen once. CDR3 length: 14 amino acids. V trimming: 2 bases; J trimming: 3 bases; junction bases outside the gene matches: 0. Germline V lookup: CDR1 MNHEY, CDR2 SMNVEV (reference sequence). Specified time point: after trial treatment. The treatment here: LDRT plus nivolumab, ipilimumab, low-dose cyclophosphamide and aspirin (RACIN trial). Donors were dosed with nivolumab and ipilimumab; they also received aspirin, low-dose cyclophosphamide and low-dose radiotherapy. The entry originates in a study of low-dose radiotherapy and immunotherapy resistance in tumors.

The receptor comes from a male donor with prostate cancer. The chain employs TRBV27 and TRBJ2-3, with 9 bases that match TRBD1. The sequencing used PBMCs, collected after low-dose radiotherapy plus immunotherapy. The CDR3 sequence: CASSLGTGTDTQYF. The CDR3 DNA is TGTGCCAGCAGTTTAGGGACAGGGACAGATACGCAGTATTTT.